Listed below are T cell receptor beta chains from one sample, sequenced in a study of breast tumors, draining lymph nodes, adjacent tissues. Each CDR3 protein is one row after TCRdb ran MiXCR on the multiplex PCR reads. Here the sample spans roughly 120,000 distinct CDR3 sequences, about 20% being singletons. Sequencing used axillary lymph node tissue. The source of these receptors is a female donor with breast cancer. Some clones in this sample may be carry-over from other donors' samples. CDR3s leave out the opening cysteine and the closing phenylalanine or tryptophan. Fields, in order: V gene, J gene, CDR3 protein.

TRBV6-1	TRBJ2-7	ASSGVDSSYEQY
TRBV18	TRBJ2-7	ASSPTGAIYEQY
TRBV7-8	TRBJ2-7	ASSQGQIYEQY
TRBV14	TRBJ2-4	ASSQAGTGKEAKNIQY
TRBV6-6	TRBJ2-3	ASTMRGQTDTQY
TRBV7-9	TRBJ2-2	ASSSPPAGQGPGELF
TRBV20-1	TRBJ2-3	SPKTGVLTDTQY
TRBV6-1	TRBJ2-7	ASSEARAYEQY
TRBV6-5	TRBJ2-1	ASSYSSGNEQF
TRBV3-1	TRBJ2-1	ASSQGFLVGEQF
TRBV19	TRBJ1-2	ASSIEKGNYGYT
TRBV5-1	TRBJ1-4	AGSPQTGGGEKLL
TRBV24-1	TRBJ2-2	ATSDWSQGDGNTGELS
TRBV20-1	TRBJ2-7	SAKDPGTGEYEQY
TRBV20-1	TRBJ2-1	SAFIAGTRGEQF
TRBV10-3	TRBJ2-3	AISEAGEDTQY
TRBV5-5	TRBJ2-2	ASSFTLSDTGELF
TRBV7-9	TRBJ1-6	ASSRDTVNSPLH
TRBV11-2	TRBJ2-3	AGSSGTSISDTQY
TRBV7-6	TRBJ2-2	ASNELAGVTGEPF
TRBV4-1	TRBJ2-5	ASSPLVPETQY
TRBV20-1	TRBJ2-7	SASQGAGSGGLYEQY
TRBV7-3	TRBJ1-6	ASSLVGGALRSPLH
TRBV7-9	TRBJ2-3	ASSSHTPLGGQY
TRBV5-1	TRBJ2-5	ASSLGRPPETQY
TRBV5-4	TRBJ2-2	ASSPGTGVHTGELF
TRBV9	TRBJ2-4	ASIGTGTDIQY
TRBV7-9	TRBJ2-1	ASSSADVYNEQF
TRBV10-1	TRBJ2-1	ASSESTGGRGEQF
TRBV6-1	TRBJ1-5	ASILTGGNQPQH
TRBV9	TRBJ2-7	ASSKRTSDSEQY
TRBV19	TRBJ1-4	ASSYRTEKLF